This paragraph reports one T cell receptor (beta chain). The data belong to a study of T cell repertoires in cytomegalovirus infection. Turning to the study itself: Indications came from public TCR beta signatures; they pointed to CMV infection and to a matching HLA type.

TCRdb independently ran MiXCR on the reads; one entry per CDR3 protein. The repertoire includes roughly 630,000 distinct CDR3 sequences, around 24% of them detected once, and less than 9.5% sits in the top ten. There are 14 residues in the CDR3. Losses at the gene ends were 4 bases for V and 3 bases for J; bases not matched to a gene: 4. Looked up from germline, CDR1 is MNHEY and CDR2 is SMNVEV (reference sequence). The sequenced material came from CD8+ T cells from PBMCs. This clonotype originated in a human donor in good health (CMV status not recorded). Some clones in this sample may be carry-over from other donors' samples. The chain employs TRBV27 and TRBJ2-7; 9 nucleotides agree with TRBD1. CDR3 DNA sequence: TGTGCCAGCAGTTATACGGGACAGGGCTACGAGCAGTACTTC. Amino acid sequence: CASSYTGQGYEQYF.